One and the same sample provided the 31 T cell receptor beta chains below, sequenced in a study of OX40 agonist ivuxolimab in advanced cancers. Clones were sequenced by immunoSEQ multiplex PCR, and TCRdb holds only the in-frame ones, with some missing. The sample has about 76,000 clones, around 81% seen once. The material sequenced was CD4+ or CD8+ T cells sorted from blood, taken in a trial of the OX40 agonist ivuxolimab. The receptors stem from an adult with an advanced solid tumor such as melanoma, head and neck, liver or kidney cancer.

The chain couples TRBV28 to TRBJ2-1; 15 bases line up with TRBD2. Trimming removed 5 bases from V and 3 bases from J; junction bases left unmatched: 8. Germline lookup yields CDR1 MDHEN and CDR2 SYDVKM. The CDR3 is 18 amino acids. In DNA form, the CDR3 reads TGTGCCAGCAGTCGGACTAGCGGGAGGGCCTTGGGCTACAATGAGCAGTTCTTC. Translation: CASSRTSGRALGYNEQFF. Full variable domain (rest looked up from reference TRBV28 and TRBJ2-1): DVKVTQSSRYLVKRTGEKVFLECVQDMDHENMFWYRQDPGLGLRLIYFSYDVKMKEKGDIPEGYSVSREKKERFSLILESASTNQTSMYLCASSRTSGRALGYNEQFFGPGTRLTVL.

The genes are TRBV19 and TRBJ1-2, with D possibly TRBD1 on 5 matching bases. This CDR3 has 14 amino acids. V was pared by 5 bases and J by 2 bases, with 12 bases between. Germline V gene lookup returns CDR1 LNHDA and CDR2 SQIVND (reference sequence). CDR3 nucleotide sequence: TGTGCCAGTAGTCCAGGACGGGGGAACTATGGCTACACCTTC. This encodes CASSPGRGNYGYTF.

V usage is TRBV27 and J usage is TRBJ1-1, with a weak D call TRBD1 (5 bases). The ends were cut back, 8 bases at V and 4 bases at J, with 20 bases in the middle. Germline CDR1 MNHEY, CDR2 SMNVEV (reference sequence). This CDR3 spans 15 amino acids. CDR3 amino acids: CASGSGTPGSTEAFF. The CDR3 bases are TGTGCCAGCGGATCAGGGACTCCAGGGAGCACTGAAGCTTTCTTT.

The J gene is TRBJ1-6, the V gene TRBV18; D unclear. Germline V CDR1 and CDR2: KGHSH, LQKENI. Deletions cut 3 bases from V and 9 bases from J, with 21 bases between. CDR3 length equals 17 residues. The CDR3 here is CASSPIGPGDSVSPLHF. CDR3 DNA: TGTGCCAGCTCACCCATTGGACCCGGGGATTCGGTTTCACCCCTCCACTTT.

The chain is built from TRBV19 and TRBJ2-3; TRBD1 matches 9 bases. Germline CDR1 reads LNHDA; CDR2 reads SQIVND (reference sequence). The CDR3 sequence is 13 residues long. The junction had 4 bases not matched to a gene; V was cut back by 10 bases and J by 2 bases. In DNA form, the CDR3 reads TGTGCCACACGGGACAGGGTCACAGATACGCAGTATTTT. Amino acid sequence: CATRDRVTDTQYF.

The chain recombines TRBV29-1 with TRBJ2-1; tentative D call: TRBD2 (7 bases). The CDR3 runs 13 residues. Germline-derived CDR1 and CDR2 are SQVTM and ANQGSEA. Trimming removed 1 base at V and 7 bases at J, with 11 bases between. The CDR3 loop reads CSVEVGGRNEQFF. Written as DNA, the CDR3 is TGCAGCGTTGAAGTGGGGGGGCGAAATGAGCAGTTCTTC.

The CDR3 reads CASSLYGPQETQYF. CDR3 nucleotide sequence: TGTGCCAGCAGCTTGTATGGTCCCCAAGAGACCCAGTACTTC. This rearrangement joins TRBV5-4 to TRBJ2-5, with unresolved D. Trimming stripped 1 base from V and 1 base from J, with 8 bases between. The CDR3 runs 14 residues. Looked up from germline, CDR1 is SGHNT and CDR2 is YYREEE (reference sequence).

This sequence joins TRBV7-8 and TRBJ2-1, with D perhaps TRBD1 (5 bases). Germline loops: CDR1 SGHVS, CDR2 FQNEAQ. With 4 bases removed from V and 1 base from J, the gap between germline ends came to 8 bases. The CDR3 contains 14 residues. The CDR3 reads CASSSGHSYNEQFF. In DNA form, the CDR3 reads TGTGCCAGCAGCTCCGGACATTCCTACAATGAGCAGTTCTTC. Full variable domain (missing parts from reference TRBV7-8 and TRBJ2-1): GAGVSQSPRYKVAKRGQDVALRCDPISGHVSLFWYQQALGQGPEFLTYFQNEAQLDKSGLPSDRFFAERPEGSVSTLKIQRTQQEDSAVYLCASSSGHSYNEQFFGPGTRLTVL.

The chain recombines TRBV25-1 with TRBJ2-5; 9 bases line up with TRBD1. Germline assignment: CDR1 MGHDK and CDR2 SYGVNS. CDR3 size: 13 residues. V lost 3 bases to trimming and J lost 5 bases; unmatched junction nucleotides: 1. CDR3: CASSEDRGETQYF. Written as DNA, the CDR3 is TGTGCCAGCAGTGAGGACAGGGGCGAGACCCAGTACTTC.

The chain joins TRBV6-1 to TRBJ2-7, with D unclear. The CDR3 is made up of 15 amino acids. Per germline, CDR1 MNHNS and CDR2 SASEGT. V was pared by 0 bases and J by 1 base, with 10 bases between. CDR3 residues: CASSEAHTPSYEQYF. Here the CDR3 DNA reads TGTGCCAGCAGTGAAGCGCATACCCCATCCTACGAGCAGTACTTC.

This clone occurred once. The chain employs TRBV30 and TRBJ1-6, with D hard to call. V was pared by 0 bases and J by 10 bases, with 10 bases between. The CDR3 runs to 13 residues. In germline, CDR1 is GTSNPN, CDR2 SVGIG (reference sequence). CDR3 sequence reads: CAWSVRGESPLHF. The CDR3 coding sequence is TGTGCCTGGAGTGTACGTGGGGAATCACCCCTCCACTTT.

This clone is a singleton in its sample. The V call is TRBV30, the J call TRBJ2-3, with D unclear. Germline V gene lookup returns CDR1 GTSNPN and CDR2 SVGIG (reference sequence). Between the trimmed V and J ends, which lost 0 bases and 2 bases, there was a span of 12 bases. There are 15 residues in the CDR3. As DNA, the CDR3 is TGTGCCTGGAGTGTACGGTTACAGTACACAGATACGCAGTATTTT. It yields the protein CAWSVRLQYTDTQYF.

V and J are TRBV2 and TRBJ2-5; TRBD2 agrees at 8 bases. This CDR3 is 15 amino acids long. CDR1 and CDR2 from the germline V gene are SNHLY and FYNNEI. Trimming at V came to 4 bases and at J to 4 bases, leaving 8 bases not matched to a gene. The CDR3 protein is CASSVERGPIETQYF. In nucleotides, the CDR3 is TGTGCCAGCAGTGTAGAGCGGGGGCCGATAGAGACCCAGTACTTC.

The J gene is TRBJ2-1, the V gene TRBV2; D unresolved. The CDR3 has 13 residues. CDR1 is SNHLY and CDR2 is FYNNEI in the germline V gene. V lost 6 bases to trimming and J lost 0 bases, with 6 bases between them. The DNA for the CDR3 is TGTGCCAGCAGAGTTAGCTCCTACAATGAGCAGTTCTTC. As protein: CASRVSSYNEQFF.

V is TRBV25-1 and J is TRBJ2-6; D is perhaps TRBD1 (5 bases). Per the germline V gene, CDR1 is MGHDK and CDR2 is SYGVNS. CDR3 length equals 18 residues. Trimming shortened V by 4 bases and J by 5 bases, and 21 bases separated the two germline ends. This CDR3 is CASSVRKTGQSRANVLTF. For the CDR3, the DNA is TGTGCCAGCAGTGTGCGAAAAACTGGACAAAGTCGGGCCAACGTCCTGACTTTC.

The gene calls are TRBV7-6 and TRBJ2-3, with 9 positions matching TRBD2. This CDR3 has 15 amino acids. In germline, CDR1 is SGHVS, CDR2 FNYEAQ. V lost 3 bases, J lost 6 bases, and 7 bases stayed unmatched. In DNA, the CDR3 is TGTGCCAGCAGCTTCTCTAGCGGGATAGGGGATACGCAGTATTTT. Translated: CASSFSSGIGDTQYF.

The V and J genes are TRBV19 and TRBJ1-5, with 7 positions matching TRBD1. V trimming: 2 bases; J trimming: 0 bases; junction bases outside the gene matches: 10. Germline CDR1 is LNHDA and CDR2 is SQIVND (reference sequence). The CDR3 has 18 residues. CDR3 region: CASSIMGTDFYSNQPQHF. DNA of the CDR3: TGTGCCAGTAGTATAATGGGGACAGACTTCTATAGCAATCAGCCCCAGCATTTT.

The V gene is TRBV7-9, the J gene TRBJ2-3; 10 positions match TRBD2. Germline V gene lookup returns CDR1 SEHNR and CDR2 FQNEAQ (reference sequence). The CDR3 runs 15 residues. With V trimmed by 1 base and J by 5 bases, 3 bases remained unmatched. CDR3 in DNA: TGTGCCAGCAGCTTAGGGACTAGCGGCTTAGATACGCAGTATTTT. It specifies CASSLGTSGLDTQYF.

The V and J genes are TRBV7-3 and TRBJ1-2, with unresolved D. V was cut by 5 bases and J by 6 bases, with 19 bases left in between. The CDR3 runs 15 residues. Germline CDR1 and CDR2: SGHTA and FQGTGA. CDR3: CASSPAGFRRDGYTF. CDR3 in DNA: TGTGCCAGCAGCCCGGCGGGCTTTCGGCGGGATGGCTACACCTTC.

This chain uses TRBV7-9 with TRBJ1-5; D is possibly TRBD1 (6 bases). The germline V and J ends were trimmed by 5 bases and 6 bases, with 17 bases remaining between them. Germline lookup yields CDR1 SEHNR and CDR2 FQNEAQ (reference sequence). The CDR3 spans 15 residues. The CDR3 region is CASSASGGGGQPQHF. The CDR3 DNA follows: TGTGCCAGCAGCGCGTCGGGGGGAGGGGGTCAGCCCCAGCATTTT.

The chain recombines TRBV9 with TRBJ2-1; 12 nucleotides align to TRBD1. Trimming at V came to 1 base and at J to 7 bases, leaving 6 bases not matched to a gene. The CDR3 contains 16 residues. Germline CDR1 SGDLS, CDR2 YYNGEE. The DNA for the CDR3 is TGTGCCAGCAGCGTAATTGGGACAGGGGGCCGTAATGAGCAGTTCTTC. This sequence encodes CASSVIGTGGRNEQFF.

The chain couples TRBV5-1 to TRBJ2-7; unclear D gene. The CDR3 is made up of 13 amino acids. CDR1 and CDR2 (germline): SGHRS, YFSETQ. V lost 3 bases to trimming and J lost 2 bases, with 9 bases between them. The CDR3 nucleotides are TGCGCCAGCAGCTCAGGCACCACCTACGAGCAGTACTTC. Translating it yields CASSSGTTYEQYF.

This clone has just a few counts. The chain is built from TRBV15 and TRBJ1-4; D is ambiguous. The V end was cut by 2 bases, the J end by 8 bases, with 6 bases between. The CDR3 is 12 residues long. The germline V gene has CDR1 LNHNV and CDR2 YYDKDF (reference sequence). For the CDR3, the DNA is TGTGCCACCAGCAGATTTTCGGAAAAACTGTTTTTT. It translates to CATSRFSEKLFF.

This clone was found once. The CDR3 nucleotides read TGTGCCTGGAGCGCAGGCAAAGTAAGCGGCCTCAGCTCCTACAATGAGCAGTTCTTC. Its protein is CAWSAGKVSGLSSYNEQFF. The chain couples TRBV30 to TRBJ2-1; TRBD2 might be the D (5 bases). The CDR3 covers 19 residues. Germline values: CDR1 GTSNPN, CDR2 SVGIG (reference sequence). The ends were cut back, 3 bases at V and 0 bases at J, with 24 bases in the middle.

The chain carries TRBV7-8 and TRBJ2-7; 9 bases match TRBD2. Germline V gives CDR1 SGHVS, CDR2 FQNEAQ. V lost 5 bases, J lost 5 bases, and 13 bases stayed unmatched. The CDR3 has 16 amino acids. The CDR3 loop is CASSPFNGLASHEQYF. In nucleotides, the CDR3 is TGTGCCAGCAGCCCCTTCAACGGACTAGCGAGCCACGAGCAGTACTTC.

The chain links TRBV5-1 to TRBJ1-5; 7 bases are shared with TRBD1. The CDR3 spans 13 residues. Germline V gives CDR1 SGHRS, CDR2 YFSETQ. V lost 2 bases to trimming and J lost 7 bases; unmatched junction nucleotides: 3. CDR3 in amino acids: CASSLQQGQPQHF. In nucleotides, the CDR3 is TGCGCCAGCAGCTTACAACAGGGGCAGCCCCAGCATTTT.

J is TRBJ1-2 and V is TRBV10-3, with 9 bases identical to TRBD1. Germline CDR1 ENHRY, CDR2 SYGVKD. This CDR3 region has 14 residues. Germline trimming cut 6 bases from V and 6 bases from J; bases unmatched to any gene: 8. The CDR3 loop is CAIRPGTGWDGYTF. The CDR3 bases are TGTGCCATCAGACCCGGGACAGGGTGGGATGGCTACACCTTC.

Only a few counts were recorded for this clone. The chain combines TRBV18 with TRBJ2-7; 8 nucleotides align to TRBD1. Germline V CDR1 and CDR2: KGHSH, LQKENI. The V segment lost 1 base and the J segment 5 bases; nucleotides outside the gene matches: 1. The CDR3 runs 13 residues. The DNA for the CDR3 is TGTGCCAGCTCACCACTGGACAGGGACGAGCAGTACTTC. Translating it yields CASSPLDRDEQYF. The variable domain in full, with the rest retrieved from reference TRBV18 and TRBJ2-7, is NAGVMQNPRHLVRRRGQEARLRCSPMKGHSHVYWYRQLPEEGLKFMVYLQKENIIDESGMPKERFSAEFPKEGPSILRIQQVVRGDSAAYFCASSPLDRDEQYFGPGTRLTVT.

The chain employs TRBV5-6 and TRBJ1-2; TRBD1 matches at 10 bases. CDR3 size: 16 residues. The V and J ends lost 5 bases and 5 bases, in that order; junction bases with no gene match: 12. The V gene's germline CDR1 is SGHDT and CDR2 YYEEEE. The CDR3 here is CASSPGTGEGGYGYTF. As DNA, the CDR3 is TGTGCCAGCAGTCCCGGGACAGGGGAAGGTGGATATGGCTACACCTTC.

The chain joins TRBV7-9 to TRBJ1-6; D uncertain. This CDR3 is built from 12 residues. V gave up 5 bases and J gave up 7 bases, with 6 bases separating them. Germline assignment: CDR1 SEHNR and CDR2 FQNEAQ (reference sequence). The CDR3 here is CASSRENSPLHF. The CDR3 bases are TGTGCCAGCAGCCGGGAGAATTCACCCCTCCACTTT. Using reference TRBV7-9 and TRBJ1-6 for the parts outside the CDR3, the full variable domain is DTGVSQNPRHKITKRGQNVTFRCDPISEHNRLYWYRQTLGQGPEFLTYFQNEAQLEKSRLLSDRFSAERPKGSFSTLEIQRTEQGDSAMYLCASSRENSPLHFGNGTRLTVT.

The V and J genes are TRBV7-2 and TRBJ2-1; TRBD1 is a possible D gene (6 bases). CDR3 length: 17 amino acids. Trimming pared 1 base from V and 0 bases from J, leaving 13 bases between. In germline, CDR1 is SGHTA, CDR2 FQGNSA. The CDR3 here is CASSLVGAGSSYNEQFF. Written as DNA, the CDR3 is TGTGCCAGCAGCTTAGTGGGGGCGGGCAGCTCCTACAATGAGCAGTTCTTC.